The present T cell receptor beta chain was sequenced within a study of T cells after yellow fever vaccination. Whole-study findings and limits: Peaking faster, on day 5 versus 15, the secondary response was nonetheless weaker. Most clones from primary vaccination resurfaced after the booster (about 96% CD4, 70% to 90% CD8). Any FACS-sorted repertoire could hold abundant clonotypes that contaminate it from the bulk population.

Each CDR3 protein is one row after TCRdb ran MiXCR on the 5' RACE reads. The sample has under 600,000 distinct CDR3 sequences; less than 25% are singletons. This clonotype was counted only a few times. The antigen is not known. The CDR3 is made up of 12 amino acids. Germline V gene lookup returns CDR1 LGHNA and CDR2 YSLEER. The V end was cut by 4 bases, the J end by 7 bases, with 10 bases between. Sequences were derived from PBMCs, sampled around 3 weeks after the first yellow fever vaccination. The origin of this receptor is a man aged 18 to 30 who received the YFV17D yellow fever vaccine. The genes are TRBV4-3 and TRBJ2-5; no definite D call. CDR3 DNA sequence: TGCGCCAGCAGCCTTGGGCCGGGGACCCAGTACTTC. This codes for CASSLGPGTQYF.